A selection of T cell receptor beta chains follows, all from one sample in a study of blood T cell repertoires in COVID-19. Sequencing used immunoSEQ multiplex PCR; TCRdb keeps in-frame clones, though not all of them. In the table there are 250,000 to 400,000 clones, roughly 90% of which are singletons. The sample consisted of peripheral blood. These receptors all stem from a woman aged 30 to 39 with COVID-19, enrolled during active disease. The CDR3 runs from the conserved cysteine through the conserved F or W. Each record gives: CDR3 DNA, CDR3 protein, clone size, V gene, J gene, D gene. D genes are given only for firm matches. Size tells how often a clone was seen (once, few, many) or the class of an expanded clone, and some rows leave it out.

cdr3_nt: TGTGCCAGCAGTGGCAAACTAGCGGCCGTCGAGAACACCGGGGAGCTGTTTTTT
cdr3_aa: CASSGKLAAVENTGELFF
clone_size: NA
v_call: TRBV6-4
j_call: TRBJ2-2
d_call: TRBD2

cdr3_nt: TGTGCCAGTGCAGGACTAGCGGGTTTAAGCTCCTACAATGAGCAGTTCTTC
cdr3_aa: CASAGLAGLSSYNEQFF
clone_size: many
v_call: TRBV7-9
j_call: TRBJ2-1
d_call: TRBD2

cdr3_nt: TGTGCCAGCACCAAGAGCTCTAGCACAGATACGCAGTATTTT
cdr3_aa: CASTKSSSTDTQYF
clone_size: NA
v_call: TRBV3-1/TRBV3-2
j_call: TRBJ2-3
d_call: NA

cdr3_nt: TGTGCCAGCTCACCGCTTGGACAGGGCGATCAGCCCCAGCATTTT
cdr3_aa: CASSPLGQGDQPQHF
clone_size: NA
v_call: TRBV18
j_call: TRBJ1-5
d_call: TRBD1

cdr3_nt: TGCAGCGTGGCAATGGACAGGGGAGAGACCCAGTACTTC
cdr3_aa: CSVAMDRGETQYF
clone_size: NA
v_call: TRBV29-1
j_call: TRBJ2-5
d_call: TRBD1

cdr3_nt: TGTGCCAGCAGGACCTCTCGACAGGGCGATAATTCACCCCTCCACTTT
cdr3_aa: CASRTSRQGDNSPLHF
clone_size: NA
v_call: TRBV7-6
j_call: TRBJ1-6
d_call: TRBD1

cdr3_nt: TGTGCCAGCTCACCGTCAAACCCACGGGAAGACACTGAAGCTTTCTTT
cdr3_aa: CASSPSNPREDTEAFF
clone_size: once
v_call: TRBV18
j_call: TRBJ1-1
d_call: NA

cdr3_nt: TGTGCCAGCAGCTGGGGACAGGGAAGTCCTGAAGCTTTCTTT
cdr3_aa: CASSWGQGSPEAFF
clone_size: NA
v_call: TRBV5-8
j_call: TRBJ1-1
d_call: TRBD1

cdr3_nt: TGTGCCTGGACAGGGGGTCACACCGGGGAGCTGTTTTTT
cdr3_aa: CAWTGGHTGELFF
clone_size: NA
v_call: TRBV30
j_call: TRBJ2-2
d_call: TRBD1

cdr3_nt: TGTGCCAGCAGTCGAGGACAGGGGAATGGCTACACCTTC
cdr3_aa: CASSRGQGNGYTF
clone_size: once
v_call: TRBV6-5
j_call: TRBJ1-2
d_call: TRBD1

cdr3_nt: TGCGCCAGCAGCTCCGCGACAGGGGGCCGTGAAGCTTTCTTT
cdr3_aa: CASSSATGGREAFF
clone_size: NA
v_call: TRBV5-1
j_call: TRBJ1-1
d_call: TRBD1

cdr3_nt: TGTGCCTGGAGTGTACTGAACAGGGGAAACTATGGCTACACCTTC
cdr3_aa: CAWSVLNRGNYGYTF
clone_size: NA
v_call: TRBV30
j_call: TRBJ1-2
d_call: TRBD1

cdr3_nt: TGTGCCAGCAGCTTTGGGGAGGGTGAAAAACTGTTTTTT
cdr3_aa: CASSFGEGEKLFF
clone_size: NA
v_call: TRBV5-6
j_call: TRBJ1-4
d_call: NA

cdr3_nt: TGCGCCAGCAGCCAAGATGGTTCGGGGGACGGCTATGGCTACACCTTC
cdr3_aa: CASSQDGSGDGYGYTF
clone_size: NA
v_call: TRBV4-1
j_call: TRBJ1-2
d_call: NA

cdr3_nt: TGTGCCAGCAGAACAGGGGGCGCGGCTGAAGCTTTCTTT
cdr3_aa: CASRTGGAAEAFF
clone_size: NA
v_call: TRBV2
j_call: TRBJ1-1
d_call: TRBD1

cdr3_nt: TGTGCCAGCAGCTTAGATCCTAGGACTAGCGGGGGTAGCTCCTACGAGCAGTACTTC
cdr3_aa: CASSLDPRTSGGSSYEQYF
clone_size: NA
v_call: TRBV11-2
j_call: TRBJ2-7
d_call: TRBD2

cdr3_nt: TGTGCCAGCAGTATACAGGGGGCCGTTCAGCCCCAGCATTTT
cdr3_aa: CASSIQGAVQPQHF
clone_size: NA
v_call: TRBV27
j_call: TRBJ1-5
d_call: TRBD1

cdr3_nt: TGCGCCAGCAGCTTAACAGGGGGCGTCTATGGCTACACCTTC
cdr3_aa: CASSLTGGVYGYTF
clone_size: NA
v_call: TRBV5-1
j_call: TRBJ1-2
d_call: TRBD1

cdr3_nt: TGTGCCAGCAGCCTCAGGGAGGGTCAGCCCCAGCATTTT
cdr3_aa: CASSLREGQPQHF
clone_size: NA
v_call: TRBV7-6
j_call: TRBJ1-5
d_call: NA

cdr3_nt: TGTGCCAGCAGTTACGCGATTGTTTCACCCCTCCACTTT
cdr3_aa: CASSYAIVSPLHF
clone_size: once
v_call: TRBV6-5
j_call: TRBJ1-6
d_call: NA

cdr3_nt: TGCGCCAGCAGCCAAGAGGACAGTCACACTGAAGCTTTCTTT
cdr3_aa: CASSQEDSHTEAFF
clone_size: NA
v_call: TRBV4-1
j_call: TRBJ1-1
d_call: NA

cdr3_nt: TGCGCCAGCAGTGACAACAGGGAGTCTAATGAAAAACTGTTTTTT
cdr3_aa: CASSDNRESNEKLFF
clone_size: NA
v_call: TRBV10-2
j_call: TRBJ1-4
d_call: NA

cdr3_nt: TGTGCCAGCAGCCGATATCGAACAGGGGAGGTTTTCTTT
cdr3_aa: CASSRYRTGEVFF
clone_size: NA
v_call: TRBV7-2
j_call: TRBJ1-1
d_call: TRBD1

cdr3_nt: TGTGCCAGCAGCGTGAAGGCGGGAGGAGACACCGGGGAGCTGTTTTTT
cdr3_aa: CASSVKAGGDTGELFF
clone_size: NA
v_call: TRBV9
j_call: TRBJ2-2
d_call: TRBD2

cdr3_nt: TGTGCCAGTAGTATACTAGGGGGCCCAACCGGGGAGCTGTTTTTT
cdr3_aa: CASSILGGPTGELFF
clone_size: NA
v_call: TRBV19
j_call: TRBJ2-2
d_call: TRBD1

cdr3_nt: TGTGCCAGCAGCCATCGGGAGGGCTACGAGCAGTACTTC
cdr3_aa: CASSHREGYEQYF
clone_size: once
v_call: TRBV7-9
j_call: TRBJ2-7
d_call: TRBD2

cdr3_nt: TGTGCCAGCAGCTTTTCGGCTAGCGGGAGGGTGAGGGATACGCAGTATTTT
cdr3_aa: CASSFSASGRVRDTQYF
clone_size: NA
v_call: TRBV5-4
j_call: TRBJ2-3
d_call: TRBD2

cdr3_nt: TGTGCCAGCAGTTTATCATCTCAGGGTTGGGGCTACACCTTC
cdr3_aa: CASSLSSQGWGYTF
clone_size: NA
v_call: TRBV27
j_call: TRBJ1-2
d_call: NA

cdr3_nt: TGTGCCAGCAGCCTGACCGGGGGTGAAAAACTGTTTTTT
cdr3_aa: CASSLTGGEKLFF
clone_size: NA
v_call: TRBV11-2
j_call: TRBJ1-4
d_call: NA

cdr3_nt: TGTGCCAGTAGTGCGGTAGAAGAGACCCAGTACTTC
cdr3_aa: CASSAVEETQYF
clone_size: NA
v_call: TRBV19
j_call: TRBJ2-5
d_call: NA

cdr3_nt: TGTGCCAGCCGAAAGTCCTATCAAGCCCAGCATTTT
cdr3_aa: CASRKSYQAQHF
clone_size: NA
v_call: TRBV12-3/TRBV12-4
j_call: TRBJ1-5
d_call: NA